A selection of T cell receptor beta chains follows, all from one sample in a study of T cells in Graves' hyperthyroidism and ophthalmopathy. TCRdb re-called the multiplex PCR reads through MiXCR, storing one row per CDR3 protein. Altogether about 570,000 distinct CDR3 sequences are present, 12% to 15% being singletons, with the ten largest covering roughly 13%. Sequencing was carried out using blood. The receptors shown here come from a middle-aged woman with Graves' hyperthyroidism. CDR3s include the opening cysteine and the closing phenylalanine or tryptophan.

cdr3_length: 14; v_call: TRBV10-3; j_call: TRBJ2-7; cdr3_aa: CAISGTVSSYEQYF
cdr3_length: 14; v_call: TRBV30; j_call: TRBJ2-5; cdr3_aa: CAWSVRRDGETQYF
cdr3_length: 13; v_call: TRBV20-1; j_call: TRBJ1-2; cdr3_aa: CSANDKGWYGYTF
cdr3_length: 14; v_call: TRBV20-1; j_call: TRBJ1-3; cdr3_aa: CSARERRTGNTIYF
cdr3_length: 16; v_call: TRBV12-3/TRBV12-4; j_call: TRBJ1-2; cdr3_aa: CASSLKGTGTPYGYTF
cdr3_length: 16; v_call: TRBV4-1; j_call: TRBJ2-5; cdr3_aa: CASSQDSGGTQETQYF
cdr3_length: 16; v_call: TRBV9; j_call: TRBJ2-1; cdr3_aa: CASSVEAGGVRNEQFF
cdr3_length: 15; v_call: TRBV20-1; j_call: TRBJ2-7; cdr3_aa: CSAIPLGTSGIEQYF
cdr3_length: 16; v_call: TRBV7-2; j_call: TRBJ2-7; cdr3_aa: CASSPASARDTYEQYF
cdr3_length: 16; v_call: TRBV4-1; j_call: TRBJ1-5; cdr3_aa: CASSQVGTGVIQPQHF
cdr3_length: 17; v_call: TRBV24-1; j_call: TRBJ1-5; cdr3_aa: CATSDHTSQDPYQPQHF
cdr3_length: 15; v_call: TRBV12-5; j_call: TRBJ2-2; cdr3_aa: CASGYSGGTDGELFF
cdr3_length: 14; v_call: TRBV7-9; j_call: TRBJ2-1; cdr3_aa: CASSLRGGFDEQFF
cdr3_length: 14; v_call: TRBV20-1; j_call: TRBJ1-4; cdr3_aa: CSAFVFATNEKLFF
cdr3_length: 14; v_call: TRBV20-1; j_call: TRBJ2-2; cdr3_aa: CSATPNANTGELFF
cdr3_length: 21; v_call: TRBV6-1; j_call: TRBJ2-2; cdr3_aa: CASSYFAPGLAGESLLGELFF
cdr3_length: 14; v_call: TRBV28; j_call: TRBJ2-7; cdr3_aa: CASSLDPLSYEQYF
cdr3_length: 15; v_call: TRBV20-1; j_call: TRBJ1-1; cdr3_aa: CSARDSGRTNTEAFF
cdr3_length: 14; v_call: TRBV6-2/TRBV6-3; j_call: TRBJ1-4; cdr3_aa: CASSPSGSVEKLFF
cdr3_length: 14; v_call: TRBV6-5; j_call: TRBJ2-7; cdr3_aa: CASSYSSNRREQYF
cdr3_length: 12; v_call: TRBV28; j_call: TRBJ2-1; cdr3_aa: CASSSGRQEQFF
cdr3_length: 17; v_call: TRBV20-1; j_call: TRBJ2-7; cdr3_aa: CSARESKPGTGKHEQYF
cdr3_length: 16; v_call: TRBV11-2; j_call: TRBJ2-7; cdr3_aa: CASSRRPGQGSYEQYF
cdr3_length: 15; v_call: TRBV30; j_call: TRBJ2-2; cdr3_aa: CAWRPLGGNTGELFF
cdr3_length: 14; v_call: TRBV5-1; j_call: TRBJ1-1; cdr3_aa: CASRQDYGNAEAFF
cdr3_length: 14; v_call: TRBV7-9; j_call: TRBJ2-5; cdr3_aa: CASSPGSVQETQYF
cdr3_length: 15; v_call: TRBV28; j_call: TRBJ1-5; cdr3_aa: CASSPPPDRGEPQHF
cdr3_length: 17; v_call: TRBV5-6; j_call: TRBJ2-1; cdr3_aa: CASSPPDRIPTMDEQFF
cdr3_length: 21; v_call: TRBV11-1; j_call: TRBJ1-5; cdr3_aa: CASSFLQEKTGPDSSNQPQHF
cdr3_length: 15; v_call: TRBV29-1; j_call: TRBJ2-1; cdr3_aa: CSVYYTSLSYNEQFF
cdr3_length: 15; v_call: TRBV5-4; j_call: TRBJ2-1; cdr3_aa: CASSLGGIAGGEQFF
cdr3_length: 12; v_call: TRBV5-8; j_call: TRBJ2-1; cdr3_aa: CASRQTYDEQFF
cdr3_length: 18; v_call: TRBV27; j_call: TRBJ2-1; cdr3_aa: CASSTRLAGGLFHNEQFF
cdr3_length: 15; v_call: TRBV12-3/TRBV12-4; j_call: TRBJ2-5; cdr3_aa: CASSFSQGRGETQYF
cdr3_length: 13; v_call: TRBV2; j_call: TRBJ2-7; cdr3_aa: CASSQDRDHEQYF
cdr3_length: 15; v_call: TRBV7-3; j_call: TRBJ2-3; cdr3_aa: CASSPAGRNTDTQYF
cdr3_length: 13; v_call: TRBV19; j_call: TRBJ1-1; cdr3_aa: CASRDWQSTEAFF
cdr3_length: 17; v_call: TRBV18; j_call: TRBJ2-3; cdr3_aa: CASSLSLTPTSTDTQYF
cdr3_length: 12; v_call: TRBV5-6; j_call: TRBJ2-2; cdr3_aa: CASSSQFGELFF
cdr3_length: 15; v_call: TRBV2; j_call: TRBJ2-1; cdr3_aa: CVSSDDFSLGDEQFF
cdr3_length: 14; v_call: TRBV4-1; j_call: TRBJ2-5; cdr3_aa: CASSLGGGWETQYF
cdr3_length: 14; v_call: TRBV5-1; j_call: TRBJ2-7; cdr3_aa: CASSRQGALDEQYF
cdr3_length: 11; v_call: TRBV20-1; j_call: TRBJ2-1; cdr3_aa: CSARAGGVLFF
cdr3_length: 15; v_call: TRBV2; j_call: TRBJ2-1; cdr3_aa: CASSDGTSGIHEQFF
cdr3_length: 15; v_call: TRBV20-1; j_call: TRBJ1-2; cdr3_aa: CSATHGGTGDYGYTF
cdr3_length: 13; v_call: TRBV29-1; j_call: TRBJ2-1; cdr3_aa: CSDGLAEYNEQFF
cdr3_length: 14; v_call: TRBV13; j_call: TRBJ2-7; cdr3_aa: CASSAGQGHYEQYF
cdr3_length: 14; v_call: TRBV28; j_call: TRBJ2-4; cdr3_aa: CASSLLAGVGIQYF
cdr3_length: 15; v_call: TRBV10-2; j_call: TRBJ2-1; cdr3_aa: CASSEGRLPGNEQFF
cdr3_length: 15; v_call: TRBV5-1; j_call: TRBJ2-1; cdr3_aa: CASSLGSGVYNEQFF
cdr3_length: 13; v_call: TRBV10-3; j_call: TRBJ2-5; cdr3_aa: CAISETGQETQYF
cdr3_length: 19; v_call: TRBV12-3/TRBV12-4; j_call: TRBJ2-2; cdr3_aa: CASRAEVWAEKSNTGELFF
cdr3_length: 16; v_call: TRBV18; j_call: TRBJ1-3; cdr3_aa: CASSPGTPASGNTIYF
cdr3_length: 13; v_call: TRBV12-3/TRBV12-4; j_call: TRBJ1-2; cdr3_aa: CASSLMGDYGYTF
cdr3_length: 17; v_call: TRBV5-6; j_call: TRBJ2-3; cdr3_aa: CASSLGGRGRTTDTQYF
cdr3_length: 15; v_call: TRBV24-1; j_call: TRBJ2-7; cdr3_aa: CATSDSARPGDEQYF
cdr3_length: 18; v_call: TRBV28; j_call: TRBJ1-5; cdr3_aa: CASSLSGQGLYSNQPQHF
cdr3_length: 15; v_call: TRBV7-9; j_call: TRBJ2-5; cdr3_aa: CASSLGSHHGETQYF
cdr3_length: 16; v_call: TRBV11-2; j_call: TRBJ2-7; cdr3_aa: CASSSVLGSGGYEQYF